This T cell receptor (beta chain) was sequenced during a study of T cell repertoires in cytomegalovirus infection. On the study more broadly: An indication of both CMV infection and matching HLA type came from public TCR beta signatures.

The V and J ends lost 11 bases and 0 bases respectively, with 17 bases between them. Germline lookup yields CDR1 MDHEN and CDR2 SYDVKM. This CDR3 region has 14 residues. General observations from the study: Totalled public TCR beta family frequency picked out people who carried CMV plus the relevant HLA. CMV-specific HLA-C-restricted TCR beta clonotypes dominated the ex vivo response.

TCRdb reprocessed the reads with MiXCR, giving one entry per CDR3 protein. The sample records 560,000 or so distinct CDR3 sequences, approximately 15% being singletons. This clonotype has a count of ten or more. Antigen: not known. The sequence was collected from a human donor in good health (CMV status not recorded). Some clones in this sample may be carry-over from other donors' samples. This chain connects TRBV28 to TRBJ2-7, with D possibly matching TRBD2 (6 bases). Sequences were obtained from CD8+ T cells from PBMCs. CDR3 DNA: TGTGCCGCTATTCCCGCGGGGAGCTCCTACGAGCAGTACTTC. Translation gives CAAIPAGSSYEQYF.